These T cell receptor beta chains were read from a single sample in a study of CD8+CD57+ T cells in acquired aplastic anemia. TCRdb itself ran the reads through MiXCR, one entry per CDR3 protein. The sample has under 75,000 distinct CDR3 sequences; 45% to 60% are singletons. The specimen sequenced was sorted CD4+, CD8+, or CD8+CD57+ T cells (not recorded which) from PBMCs. The receptors were sampled from a human donor in good health, serving as a control. CDR3s include the opening cysteine and the closing phenylalanine or tryptophan. A D gene is named only where the DNA matches it firmly. Size values are once, few and many counts, or a class for expanded clones, and some rows have none.

cdr3_nt cdr3_aa clone_size j_call d_call v_call
TGTGCCATCAGCACAGGGGACAGGAGGTACGAGCAGTACTTC CAISTGDRRYEQYF few TRBJ2-7 TRBD1 TRBV10-3
TGTGCCAGCGGCCCGGGACTAGGAATGTCCTACGAGCAGTACTTC CASGPGLGMSYEQYF many TRBJ2-7 TRBD2 TRBV6-1
TGCGCCAGCAGCTTGGGTATGAGGGGCTCGGACGAGCAGTACTTC CASSLGMRGSDEQYF . TRBJ2-7 . TRBV5-1
TGCAGTGCTACGGGACTAGCGGAACCCTACGAGCAGTACTTC CSATGLAEPYEQYF . TRBJ2-7 TRBD2 TRBV20-1
TGTGCCAGCAGCCCGGTAGGGTGGGAGACCCAGTACTTC CASSPVGWETQYF once TRBJ2-5 . TRBV7-9
TGTGCCAGCAGGCCCGGGACTAGCGTCGAGCAGTACTTC CASRPGTSVEQYF . TRBJ2-7 TRBD2 TRBV2
TGCAGCGTTCTCTCAGGGAGAGGTGGCTACACCTTC CSVLSGRGGYTF . TRBJ1-2 . TRBV29-1
TGTGCCAGCAGGCAACAAACGACAGATACGCAGTATTTT CASRQQTTDTQYF medium-sized TRBJ2-3 . TRBV2
TGTGCCAGCAGTTACTCGCCCAGGACGACACCTTCATACGAGCAGTACTTC CASSYSPRTTPSYEQYF many TRBJ2-7 . TRBV6-2/TRBV6-3
TGTGCCACCAGCAGAGATCCCCTGGAGTACGAGCAGTACTTC CATSRDPLEYEQYF . TRBJ2-7 . TRBV15
TGCAGTGCCCGCCAGCCCCAGCATTTT CSARQPQHF few TRBJ1-5 . TRBV20-1
TGTGCCAGCAGGAGGGGGACAGGGGTTCAGCCCCAGCATTTT CASRRGTGVQPQHF . TRBJ1-5 TRBD1 TRBV2
TGCAGCGTTGTACTGACAGGAGCGAACACCGGGGAGCTGTTTTTT CSVVLTGANTGELFF . TRBJ2-2 . TRBV29-1
TGTGCCAGCAGTGAAAGGGGGGAAAGGAATGAAAAACTGTTTTTT CASSERGERNEKLFF . TRBJ1-4 . TRBV2
TGTGCCAGCAGCCTGACCGGAAGGACAGGGGGTCGTGTCAATTCACCCCTCCACTTT CASSLTGRTGGRVNSPLHF . TRBJ1-6 TRBD1 TRBV11-2
TGTGCTAGCAGCCCAGGACTAGCCCTTAGCACAGATACGCAGTATTTT CASSPGLALSTDTQYF . TRBJ2-3 TRBD2 TRBV7-7
TGTGCCAGCAGTTACTCGGGGGGGGGCTACGAGCAGTACTTC CASSYSGGGYEQYF . TRBJ2-7 TRBD2 TRBV24-1
TGTGCCAGCAGCTTGGGCACGCTTGCGTACGAGCAGTACTTC CASSLGTLAYEQYF few TRBJ2-7 . TRBV5-5
TGTGCCAGCAGCGTAACCGGGGTAAACCCCTACAATGAGCAGTTCTTC CASSVTGVNPYNEQFF . TRBJ2-1 . TRBV9
TGTGCCAGCAGCTTAGGGCAGGGTAACCGGGGCGAGCAGTACTTC CASSLGQGNRGEQYF once TRBJ2-7 . TRBV7-2
TGTGCCAGCAGCCTACCGACTAGTGGAGTAGAGACCCAGTACTTC CASSLPTSGVETQYF . TRBJ2-5 . TRBV7-2
TGTGCCAGCAGTACGCACGTGGCCCAAGGCTACACCTTC CASSTHVAQGYTF . TRBJ1-2 . TRBV6-2/TRBV6-3
TGTGCCACCAGCAGAGGAGTACAGGGGCGATCACCCCTCCACTTT CATSRGVQGRSPLHF few TRBJ1-6 TRBD1 TRBV15
TGCAGCGTTGCGCCGGGACAGAACACTGAAGCTTTCTTT CSVAPGQNTEAFF . TRBJ1-1 . TRBV29-1
TGTGCCAGCAGTCAGACTAGGATCCTTACCGGGGAGCTGTTTTTT CASSQTRILTGELFF many TRBJ2-2 . TRBV6-1
TGTGCCAGCAGCTCCAGACTAGTTTACAATGAGCAGTTCTTC CASSSRLVYNEQFF many TRBJ2-1 . TRBV7-9
TGTGCCAGCAGCGGGAGCGGGGGGATTAGCACAGATACGCAGTATTTT CASSGSGGISTDTQYF . TRBJ2-3 TRBD2 TRBV11-1